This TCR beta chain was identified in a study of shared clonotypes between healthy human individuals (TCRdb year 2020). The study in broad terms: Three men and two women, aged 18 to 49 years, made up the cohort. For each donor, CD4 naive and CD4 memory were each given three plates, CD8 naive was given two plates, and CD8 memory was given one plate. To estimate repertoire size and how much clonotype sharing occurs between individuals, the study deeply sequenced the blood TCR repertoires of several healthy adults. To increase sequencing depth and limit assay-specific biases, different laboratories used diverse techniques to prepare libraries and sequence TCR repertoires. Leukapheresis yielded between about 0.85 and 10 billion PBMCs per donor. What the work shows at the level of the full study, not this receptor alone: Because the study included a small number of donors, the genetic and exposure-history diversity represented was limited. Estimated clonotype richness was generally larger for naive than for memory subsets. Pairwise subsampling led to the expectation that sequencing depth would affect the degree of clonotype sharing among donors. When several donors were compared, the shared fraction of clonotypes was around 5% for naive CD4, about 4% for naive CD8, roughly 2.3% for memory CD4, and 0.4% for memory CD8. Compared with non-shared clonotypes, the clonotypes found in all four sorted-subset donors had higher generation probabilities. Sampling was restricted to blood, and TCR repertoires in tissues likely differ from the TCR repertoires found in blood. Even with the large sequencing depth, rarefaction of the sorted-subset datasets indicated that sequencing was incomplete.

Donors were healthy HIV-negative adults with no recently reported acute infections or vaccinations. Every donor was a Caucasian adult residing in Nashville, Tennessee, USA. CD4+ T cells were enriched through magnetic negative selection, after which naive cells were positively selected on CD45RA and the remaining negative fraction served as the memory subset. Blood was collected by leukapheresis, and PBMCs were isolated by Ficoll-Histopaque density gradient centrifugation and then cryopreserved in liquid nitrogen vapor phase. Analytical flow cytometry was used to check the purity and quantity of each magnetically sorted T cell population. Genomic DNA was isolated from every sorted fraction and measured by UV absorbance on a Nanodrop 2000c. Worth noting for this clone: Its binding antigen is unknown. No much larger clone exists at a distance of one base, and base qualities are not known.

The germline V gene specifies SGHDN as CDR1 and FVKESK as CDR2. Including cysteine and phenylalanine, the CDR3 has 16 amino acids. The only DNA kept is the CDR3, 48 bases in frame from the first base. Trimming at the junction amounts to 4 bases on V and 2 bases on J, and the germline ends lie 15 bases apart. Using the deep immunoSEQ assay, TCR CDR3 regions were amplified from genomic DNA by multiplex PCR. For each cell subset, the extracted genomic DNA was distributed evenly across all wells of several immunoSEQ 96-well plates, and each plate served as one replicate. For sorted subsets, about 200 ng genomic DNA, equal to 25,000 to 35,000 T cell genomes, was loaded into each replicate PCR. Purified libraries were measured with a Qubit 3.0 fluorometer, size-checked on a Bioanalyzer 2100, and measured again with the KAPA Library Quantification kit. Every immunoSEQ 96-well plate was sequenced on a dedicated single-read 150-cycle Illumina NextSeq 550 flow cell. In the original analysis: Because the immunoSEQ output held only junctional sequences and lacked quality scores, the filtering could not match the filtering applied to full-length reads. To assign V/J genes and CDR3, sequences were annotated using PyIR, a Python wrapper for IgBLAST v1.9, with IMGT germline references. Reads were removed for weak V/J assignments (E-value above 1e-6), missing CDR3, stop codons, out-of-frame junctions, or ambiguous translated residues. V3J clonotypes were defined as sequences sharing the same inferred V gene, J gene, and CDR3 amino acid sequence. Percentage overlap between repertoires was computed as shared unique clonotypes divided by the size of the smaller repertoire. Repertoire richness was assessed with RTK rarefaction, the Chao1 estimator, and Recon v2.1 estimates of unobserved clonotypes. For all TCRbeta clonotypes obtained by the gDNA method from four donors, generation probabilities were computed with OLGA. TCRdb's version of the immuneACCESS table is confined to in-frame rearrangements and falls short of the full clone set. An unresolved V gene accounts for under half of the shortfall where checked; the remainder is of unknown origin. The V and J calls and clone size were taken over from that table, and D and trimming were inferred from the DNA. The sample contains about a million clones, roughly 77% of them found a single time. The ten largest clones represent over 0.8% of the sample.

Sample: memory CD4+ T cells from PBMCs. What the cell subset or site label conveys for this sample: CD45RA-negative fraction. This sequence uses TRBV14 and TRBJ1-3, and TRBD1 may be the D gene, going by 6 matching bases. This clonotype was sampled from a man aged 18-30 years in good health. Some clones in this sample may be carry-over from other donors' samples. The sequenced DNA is TGTGCCAGCAGCCGACTACAGGGACACGCTGGAAACACCATATATTTT. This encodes CASSRLQGHAGNTIYF.